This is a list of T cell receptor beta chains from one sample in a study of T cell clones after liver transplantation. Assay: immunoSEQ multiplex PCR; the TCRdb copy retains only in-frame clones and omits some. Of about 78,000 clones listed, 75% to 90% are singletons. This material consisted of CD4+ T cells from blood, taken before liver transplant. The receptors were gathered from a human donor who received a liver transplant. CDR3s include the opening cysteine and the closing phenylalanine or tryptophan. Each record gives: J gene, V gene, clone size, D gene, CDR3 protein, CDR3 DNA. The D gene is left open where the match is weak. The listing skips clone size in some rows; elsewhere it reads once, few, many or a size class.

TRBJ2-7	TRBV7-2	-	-	CASSRRGTTTYEQYF	TGTGCCAGCAGCCGGCGGGGGACAACGACCTACGAGCAGTACTTC
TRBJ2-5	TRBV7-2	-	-	CASSSRSGETQYF	TGTGCCAGCAGCTCCCGATCGGGGGAGACCCAGTACTTC
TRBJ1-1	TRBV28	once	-	CASSFPHGTAEAFF	TGTGCCAGCAGTTTCCCCCACGGAACAGCCGAAGCTTTCTTT
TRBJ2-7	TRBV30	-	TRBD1	CAWSPGTARYEQYF	TGTGCCTGGAGTCCTGGGACAGCACGCTACGAGCAGTACTTC
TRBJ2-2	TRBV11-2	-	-	CASSWSRSFSNTGELFF	TGTGCCAGCAGCTGGTCGCGGAGTTTTTCGAACACCGGGGAGCTGTTTTTT
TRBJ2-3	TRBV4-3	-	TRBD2	CASSQDPLAGSTDTQYF	TGCGCCAGCAGCCAAGACCCCCTAGCGGGCAGCACAGATACGCAGTATTTT
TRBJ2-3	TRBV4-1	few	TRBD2	CASSQGLALQGDTQYF	TGCGCCAGCAGCCAAGGACTAGCCCTGCAGGGAGATACGCAGTATTTT
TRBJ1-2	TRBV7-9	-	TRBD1	CASSYYQGADGYTF	TGTGCCAGCAGCTACTATCAGGGGGCGGATGGCTACACCTTC
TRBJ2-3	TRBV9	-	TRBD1	CASSVTGTARADTQYF	TGTGCCAGCAGCGTGACAGGGACGGCCCGTGCAGATACGCAGTATTTT
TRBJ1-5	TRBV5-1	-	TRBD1	CASSLEGAKGSQHF	TGCGCCAGCAGCTTGGAGGGGGCAAAGGGGTCCCAGCATTTT
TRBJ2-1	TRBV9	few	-	CASSSTAPGVQFF	TGTGCCAGCAGCTCAACCGCGCCTGGGGTGCAGTTCTTC
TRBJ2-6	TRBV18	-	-	CASSLQRGSGANVLTF	TGTGCCAGCTCACTGCAACGAGGCTCTGGGGCCAACGTCCTGACTTTC
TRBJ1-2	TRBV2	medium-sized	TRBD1	CASSRDREGYTF	TGTGCCAGCAGTCGGGACAGGGAAGGCTACACCTTC
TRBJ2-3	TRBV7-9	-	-	CASSLDVGDQYF	TGTGCCAGCAGTCTCGACGTGGGGGATCAGTATTTT
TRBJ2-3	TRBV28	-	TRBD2	CASSNLAGGQDTQYF	TGTGCCAGCAGTAATCTAGCGGGAGGGCAAGATACGCAGTATTTT
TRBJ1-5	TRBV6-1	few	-	CASIRGLGNQPQHF	TGTGCCAGCATACGGGGCTTGGGCAATCAGCCCCAGCATTTT
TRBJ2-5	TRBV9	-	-	CASSVATFGTQYF	TGTGCCAGCAGCGTAGCCACTTTTGGGACCCAGTACTTC
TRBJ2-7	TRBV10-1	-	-	CASSDQRQGNEQYF	TGCGCCAGCAGTGACCAACGCCAGGGGAACGAGCAGTACTTC
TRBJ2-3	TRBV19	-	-	CASSFGDTQYF	TGTGCCAGTAGTTTCGGAGATACGCAGTATTTT
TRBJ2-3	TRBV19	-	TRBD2	CASSSWTSGSTDTQYF	TGTGCCAGTAGTTCCTGGACTAGCGGGAGCACAGATACGCAGTATTTT
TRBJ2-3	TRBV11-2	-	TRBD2	CASSFPGGITDTQYF	TGTGCCAGCAGCTTTCCGGGAGGCATCACAGATACGCAGTATTTT
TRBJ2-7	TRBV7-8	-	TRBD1	CASSPRPGQRRAEQYF	TGTGCCAGCAGCCCGCGACCGGGACAGAGACGAGCCGAGCAGTACTTC